These 2 T cell receptor beta chains were sequenced from one sample in a study of blood T cell repertoires in COVID-19. This table comes from immunoSEQ multiplex PCR, and its TCRdb copy is limited to in-frame clones, with some not included. Altogether over 250,000 clones are present, about nine tenths being singletons, with the ten largest covering 2% to 2.5%. The sequenced sample consisted of peripheral blood. These receptors all stem from a man over 45 with acute or convalescent COVID-19.

This clone was seen a few times. This sample also contains other DNA sequences that code for the same CDR3. The chain employs TRBV20-1 and TRBJ2-7; no firm D call. The V and J ends lost 3 bases and 5 bases respectively, with 8 bases between them. The CDR3 spans 11 residues. From germline, CDR1 is DFQATT and CDR2 SNEGSKA (reference sequence). CDR3 sequence reads: CSARAGHEQYF. The DNA for the CDR3 is TGCAGTGCTAGGGCAGGTCACGAGCAGTACTTC.

The CDR3 here is CASSSGLDTGELFF. The DNA of the CDR3 is TGTGCCAGCAGCTCAGGACTAGACACCGGGGAGCTGTTTTTT. The gene calls are TRBV7-8 and TRBJ2-2, with TRBD2 identical over 7 bases. This CDR3 region has 14 residues. Germline CDR1 is SGHVS and CDR2 is FQNEAQ. The J segment lost 3 bases and the V segment lost 4 bases, leaving 2 bases of the junction unmatched.